This entry lists 25 T cell receptor beta chains sequenced from one sample in a study of cytomegalovirus exposure and HLA in healthy donors. Primers for the PCR totalled 60 Vbeta and 13 Jbeta. TCRdb keeps only in-frame clones here, not all; method: immunoSEQ multiplex PCR. The sample consists of 130,000 to 150,000 clones, about three quarters of them appearing once. Sequencing was done on a sample of PBMCs. The receptors originated from a woman in her 30s in good health and CMV-seronegative.

This clone has only one observation. The rearrangement links TRBV7-8 to TRBJ2-7; D not certain. CDR1 is SGHVS and CDR2 is FQNEAQ in the germline V gene. V was pared by 5 bases and J by 4 bases, with 12 bases between. CDR3 length equals 13 residues. Written as DNA, the CDR3 is TGTGCCAGCAGCCCCCTGAACGAGTACGAGCAGTACTTC. Protein: CASSPLNEYEQYF.

This clone was seen a few times. This chain connects TRBV4-1 to TRBJ2-7, with a tentative D call TRBD1 (6 bases). Between the trimmed V and J ends, which lost 3 bases and 6 bases, there was a span of 12 bases. The CDR3 is made up of 13 amino acids. Germline V gene sequence: CDR1 MGHRA, CDR2 YSYEKL. The CDR3 region has the DNA TGCGCCAGCAGCCACCAACAGGGAGTCGAGCAGTACTTC. It is translated as CASSHQQGVEQYF.

In regard to this clone: The same CDR3 also results from other DNA sequences found in this sample. This chain uses TRBV4-2 with TRBJ1-2; the D gene is possibly TRBD1 (5 bases). CDR1 and CDR2 (germline): LGHNA, YNFKEQ. This CDR3 is 15 amino acids long. Trimming took 0 bases from V and 2 from J, leaving 10 bases between them. The CDR3 protein is CASSQDTGGNYGYTF. DNA for the CDR3: TGTGCCAGCAGCCAAGATACGGGGGGGAACTATGGCTACACCTTC.

V usage is TRBV11-2 and J usage is TRBJ2-2; tentatively, D is TRBD1 (5 bases). Germline CDR1 SGHAT, CDR2 FQNNGV. The CDR3 is made up of 16 amino acids. V lost 4 bases and J 5 bases, leaving 17 bases between the germline ends. This chain's CDR3 is CASSSPLGALTGELFF. The CDR3 coding sequence is TGTGCCAGCAGCTCCCCGCTAGGGGCCTTAACCGGGGAGCTGTTTTTT. Drawing the rest from reference TRBV11-2 and TRBJ2-2, the complete variable domain is EAGVAQSPRYKIIEKRQSVAFWCNPISGHATLYWYQQILGQGPKLLIQFQNNGVVDDSQLPKDRFSAERLKGVDSTLKIQPAKLEDSAVYLCASSSPLGALTGELFFGEGSRLTVL.

The chain uses TRBV10-3 and TRBJ1-3; 9 bases are shared with TRBD1. Trimming removed 6 bases from V and 8 bases from J; junction bases left unmatched: 5. This CDR3 has 13 residues. Germline V gene lookup returns CDR1 ENHRY and CDR2 SYGVKD. Written as DNA, the CDR3 is TGTGCCATCAGGGGGGACAGGGACTACACCATATATTTT. Protein product: CAIRGDRDYTIYF.

This chain joins TRBV27 and TRBJ2-1; 7 nucleotides agree with TRBD1. Germline V gene sequence: CDR1 MNHEY, CDR2 SMNVEV (reference sequence). This CDR3 is 15 amino acids long. The ends lost 0 bases at V and 3 bases at J; junction bases unmatched: 2. The chain's CDR3 is CASSLSDRNYNEQFF. The CDR3 coding sequence is TGTGCCAGCAGTTTATCGGACAGGAACTACAATGAGCAGTTCTTC.

The chain combines TRBV6-4 with TRBJ1-2; D unclear. This CDR3 contains 14 residues. Trimming stripped 0 bases from V and 7 bases from J, with 12 bases between. CDR1 and CDR2 (germline): MRHNA, SNTAGT. CDR3 amino acids: CASSDSARVAGYTF. The CDR3 DNA sequence: TGTGCCAGCAGTGACTCCGCGAGGGTTGCTGGCTACACCTTC.

This chain joins TRBV11-2 and TRBJ1-2, with a weak D call TRBD1 (6 bases). Trimming cost V 4 bases and J 1 base, with 16 bases left between them. Germline V lookup: CDR1 SGHAT, CDR2 FQNNGV. This CDR3 is 16 amino acids long. DNA of the CDR3: TGTGCCAGCAGCTGGCTCCGGGACACCCGTAACTATGGCTACACCTTC. It encodes CASSWLRDTRNYGYTF.

The V call is TRBV27, the J call TRBJ2-1; tentative D call: TRBD1 (6 bases). Germline CDR1 MNHEY, CDR2 SMNVEV (reference sequence). V lost 2 bases, J lost 7 bases, and 24 bases lay in between. CDR3 length equals 18 residues. The CDR3 loop is CASSLGGRVFSLGNEQFF. The CDR3 DNA reads TGTGCCAGCAGTTTAGGGGGCCGTGTTTTTTCATTAGGTAATGAGCAGTTCTTC.

The V call is TRBV7-2, the J call TRBJ1-2; 8 bases are shared with TRBD1. CDR1 and CDR2 (germline): SGHTA, FQGNSA. The CDR3 is 15 amino acids. Unmatched junction bases numbered 12, after V lost 5 bases and J lost 7 bases. Here the CDR3 DNA reads TGTGCCAGCAGCCCTCCCAGGACAGGGTGGCGTGGCTACACCTTC. Protein: CASSPPRTGWRGYTF.

V usage is TRBV5-4 and J usage is TRBJ2-2; TRBD2 is a possible D gene (5 bases). Germline CDR1 is SGHNT and CDR2 is YYREEE (reference sequence). The CDR3 covers 15 residues. Trimming pared 1 base from V and 4 bases from J, leaving 11 bases between. DNA for the CDR3: TGTGCCAGCAGCTTGCCCCTAGCTGGCACCGGGGAGCTGTTTTTT. It is translated as CASSLPLAGTGELFF.

This clone came up a few times. The rearrangement uses TRBV7-2 and TRBJ1-1; TRBD1 matches 8 bases. Germline-derived CDR1 and CDR2 are SGHTA and FQGNSA. The CDR3 covers 14 residues. V shed 2 bases and J 5 bases; nucleotides not matched to a gene: 4. The CDR3, as DNA: TGTGCCAGCAGCTTAACCGGGACAGGTACTGAAGCTTTCTTT. Protein product: CASSLTGTGTEAFF. The full variable domain, with the rest looked up from reference TRBV7-2 and TRBJ1-1, is GAGVSQSPSNKVTEKGKDVELRCDPISGHTALYWYRQSLGQGLEFLIYFQGNSAPDKSGLPSDRFSAERTGGSVSTLTIQRTQQEDSAVYLCASSLTGTGTEAFFGQGTRLTVV.

This clone was counted between two and nine times. CDR3 sequence reads: CASSLVNRDNYGYTF. CDR3 coding DNA: TGTGCCAGCAGCTTAGTTAACAGGGACAACTATGGCTACACCTTC. The genes are TRBV7-8 and TRBJ1-2; TRBD1 might be the D (6 bases). V was trimmed by 1 base and J by 2 bases, leaving 11 bases between them. The CDR3 is made up of 15 amino acids. The V gene's germline CDR1 is SGHVS and CDR2 FQNEAQ.

The rearrangement joins TRBV9 to TRBJ2-5, with 7 bases aligning to TRBD2. J was trimmed by 5 bases and V by 0 bases; bases with no gene match: 1. Per the germline V gene, CDR1 is SGDLS and CDR2 is YYNGEE. This CDR3 comprises 13 residues. For the CDR3, the DNA is TGTGCCAGCAGCGTAGGGGGGGGTGAGACCCAGTACTTC. Encoded protein: CASSVGGGETQYF.

V and J are TRBV18 and TRBJ1-1; D is unresolved. Trimming took 5 bases from V and 0 from J, leaving 13 bases between them. From germline, CDR1 is KGHSH and CDR2 LQKENI. The CDR3 has 15 amino acids. The CDR3 spells CASSDQRSMNTEAFF. Here the CDR3 DNA reads TGTGCCAGCTCAGATCAGAGGTCCATGAACACTGAAGCTTTCTTT. Drawing the rest from reference TRBV18 and TRBJ1-1, the complete variable domain is NAGVMQNPRHLVRRRGQEARLRCSPMKGHSHVYWYRQLPEEGLKFMVYLQKENIIDESGMPKERFSAEFPKEGPSILRIQQVVRGDSAAYFCASSDQRSMNTEAFFGQGTRLTVV.

The chain employs TRBV30 and TRBJ1-5, with TRBD1 matching 8 bases. The V gene's germline CDR1 is GTSNPN and CDR2 SVGIG (reference sequence). The CDR3 runs 13 residues. V shed 2 bases and J 10 bases; nucleotides not matched to a gene: 7. CDR3 nucleotides: TGTGCCTGGAGTCTAACAGGGGGGAATCCCCAGCATTTT. Amino acid sequence: CAWSLTGGNPQHF.

The CDR3 reads CASSLREPNTEAFF. CDR3 nucleotides: TGCGCCAGCAGCCTCCGGGAGCCGAACACTGAAGCTTTCTTT. The rearrangement joins TRBV4-1 to TRBJ1-1; no clear D gene. Germline CDR1 MGHRA, CDR2 YSYEKL. The CDR3 sequence is 14 residues long. V gave up 4 bases and J gave up 1 base, with 10 bases separating them.

The chain recombines TRBV5-1 with TRBJ1-2, with D tentatively TRBD1 (6 bases). Germline CDR1 is SGHRS and CDR2 is YFSETQ. The CDR3 has 14 residues. The ends were cut back, 4 bases at V and 2 bases at J, with 12 bases in the middle. CDR3 sequence: CASSPAGANYGYTF. CDR3 coding DNA: TGCGCCAGCAGCCCGGCGGGGGCCAACTATGGCTACACCTTC. The whole variable domain, filled in from reference TRBV5-1 and TRBJ1-2, reads KAGVTQTPRYLIKTRGQQVTLSCSPISGHRSVSWYQQTPGQGLQFLFEYFSETQRNKGNFPGRFSGRQFSNSRSEMNVSTLELGDSALYLCASSPAGANYGYTFGSGTRLTVV.

The V call is TRBV21-1, the J call TRBJ2-3; TRBD2, the D gene given by the table, was not confirmed from the DNA. TRBV21-1 is a documented pseudogene. The CDR3 has 19 residues. The CDR3 reads CASSKGGLAGGPGTDTQYF. The CDR3 nucleotides are TGTGCCAGCAGCAAAGGGGGGCTAGCGGGGGGGCCTGGCACAGATACGCAGTATTTT.

This clone has more than one count but fewer than ten. The rearrangement links TRBV5-1 to TRBJ1-3; 9 positions match TRBD1. V shed 4 bases and J 0 bases; nucleotides not matched to a gene: 5. From germline, CDR1 is SGHRS and CDR2 YFSETQ. The CDR3 has 16 residues. The CDR3 DNA sequence: TGCGCCAGCAGCCGCGGGACAGGGAACTCTGGAAACACCATATATTTT. It yields the protein CASSRGTGNSGNTIYF.

The V and J genes are TRBV10-3 and TRBJ2-7, with 11 nucleotides matching TRBD1. CDR1 and CDR2 from the germline V gene are ENHRY and SYGVKD. V was clipped by 10 bases and J by 0 bases; unmatched bases: 5. The CDR3 runs 14 residues. CDR3 region: CATYGQGASYEQYF. In DNA, the CDR3 is TGTGCCACCTACGGACAGGGGGCCTCCTACGAGCAGTACTTC.

The chain has TRBV30 and TRBJ1-1, with D uncertain. The length of the CDR3 is 13 residues. Germline loops: CDR1 GTSNPN, CDR2 SVGIG (reference sequence). Trimming took 0 bases from V and 3 from J, leaving 8 bases between them. The CDR3 DNA reads TGTGCCTGGAGTGTAGAGGCCCACACTGAAGCTTTCTTT. This sequence encodes CAWSVEAHTEAFF.

The J gene is TRBJ1-4, the V gene TRBV19; 7 bases are a match to TRBD1. CDR3 length: 14 amino acids. Germline V gene sequence: CDR1 LNHDA, CDR2 SQIVND (reference sequence). Germline trimming cut 5 bases from V and 6 bases from J; bases unmatched to any gene: 6. The CDR3 nucleotides read TGTGCCAGTAGTCCTTGGACAGGAGATGAAAAACTGTTTTTT. This sequence encodes CASSPWTGDEKLFF. Full variable domain (outside the CDR3, taken from reference TRBV19 and TRBJ1-4): DGGITQSPKYLFRKEGQNVTLSCEQNLNHDAMYWYRQDPGQGLRLIYYSQIVNDFQKGDIAEGYSVSREKKESFPLTVTSAQKNPTAFYLCASSPWTGDEKLFFGSGTQLSVL.

The V call is TRBV7-2, the J call TRBJ2-1, with a tentative D call TRBD1 (6 bases). V shed 4 bases and J shed 9 bases, with 19 bases lying between them. Germline values: CDR1 SGHTA, CDR2 FQGNSA. This CDR3 has 15 residues. This CDR3 reads CASSSRGGLISEQFF. CDR3 DNA sequence: TGTGCCAGCAGCTCCCGTGGGGGCCTAATCAGTGAGCAGTTCTTC.

The chain carries TRBV29-1 and TRBJ1-4, with D perhaps matching TRBD1 (6 bases). Trimming cost V 7 bases and J 6 bases, with 21 bases left between them. This CDR3 has 15 amino acids. Germline V CDR1 and CDR2: SQVTM, ANQGSEA. CDR3 coding DNA: TGCAGCGCTACACTGACGCGGGGGCGGGATGAAAAACTGTTTTTT. It yields the protein CSATLTRGRDEKLFF.